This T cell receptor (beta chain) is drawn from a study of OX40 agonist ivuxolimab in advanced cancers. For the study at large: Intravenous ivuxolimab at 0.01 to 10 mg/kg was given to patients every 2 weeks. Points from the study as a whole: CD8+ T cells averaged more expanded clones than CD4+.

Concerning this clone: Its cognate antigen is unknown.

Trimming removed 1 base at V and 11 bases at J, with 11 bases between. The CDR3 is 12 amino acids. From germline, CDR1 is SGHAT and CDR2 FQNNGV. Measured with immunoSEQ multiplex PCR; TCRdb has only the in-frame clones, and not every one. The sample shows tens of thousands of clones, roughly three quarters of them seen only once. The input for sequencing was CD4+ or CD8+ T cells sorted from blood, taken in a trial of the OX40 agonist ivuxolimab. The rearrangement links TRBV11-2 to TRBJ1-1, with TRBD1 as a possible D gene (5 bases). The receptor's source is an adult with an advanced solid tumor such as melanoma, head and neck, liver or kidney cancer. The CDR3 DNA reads TGTGCCAGCAGCTTAGCAGGACATCGGGCTTTCTTT. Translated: CASSLAGHRAFF.